This TCR beta chain was recorded in a study of T cells in Graves' hyperthyroidism and ophthalmopathy. The CDR3 contains 15 residues. V lost 5 bases and J lost 7; bases outside the gene matches: 12. Amplification targeted TCR beta CDR3 regions from RNA transcripts. The TCR CDR3 first-round RT-PCR relied on the HTBI primer set. From the multiplex PCR reads, TCRdb called clonotypes with MiXCR, one entry per CDR3 protein. The repertoire holds around 600,000 distinct CDR3 sequences, with approximately 42% as singletons. Material: peripheral blood or thyroid tissue (not recorded which). This sequence was found in an adult man with Graves' disease, either hyperthyroidism or ophthalmopathy (not recorded which). The chain is built from TRBV12-3 or TRBV12-4 and TRBJ1-1; 8 bases agree with TRBD1. The CDR3 nucleotides read TGTGCCAGCAGTGAGTTGCAGGGGGCGGTGGGTGAAGCTTTCTTT. Its translation is CASSELQGAVGEAFF.